This TCR beta chain stems from a study of shared clonotypes between healthy human individuals. Study findings and constraints: Of the naive CD4 clonotypes, around 4.9% were shared across a handful of donors. Read depth was anticipated to influence clonotype sharing among donors.

The CDR3 spans 11 residues. The germline V gene encodes CDR1 SQVTM and CDR2 ANQGSEA. V lost 2 bases and J 7 bases, leaving 7 bases between the germline ends. Details on this clone: Its antigen is undetermined.

Partitioning of CD4+ cells yielded a CD45RA+ naive subset and a CD45RA-negative memory subset. Assay: immunoSEQ multiplex PCR; the TCRdb copy retains only in-frame clones and omits some. The sample lists about 710,000 clones; roughly 72% were seen once. The receptor was derived from a woman aged 25 to 39 in good health. Sequencing was performed on memory CD4+ T cells sorted from blood. The sample's subset: CD45RA-negative fraction. The chain uses TRBV29-1 and TRBJ2-3; no clear D. CDR3 in amino acids: CSVELTHTQYF. The CDR3 region has the DNA TGCAGCGTTGAATTAACCCATACGCAGTATTTT.